The rows below give T cell receptor beta chains drawn from one sample of a study of blood T cell repertoires in COVID-19. Clones were sequenced by immunoSEQ multiplex PCR, and TCRdb holds only the in-frame ones, with some missing. The sample includes 130,000 to 150,000 clones, 80% to 90% seen only once; the top ten take around 8%. Sample: peripheral blood. All receptors derive from an older woman with COVID-19, enrolled during active disease. CDR3s include the opening cysteine and the closing phenylalanine or tryptophan. Each record gives: J gene, V gene, clone size, D gene, CDR3 DNA, CDR3 protein. The D gene is left open where the match is weak. Clone size, where shown, is once, few, many, or a class for clones that have expanded.

TRBJ2-7 TRBV6-5 NA TRBD1 TGTGCCAGCAGTTATTTCACAGGGGGCGAGCAGTACTTC CASSYFTGGEQYF
TRBJ1-4 TRBV28 NA NA TGTGCCAGCAGTTTTTCGAGGGAACGGAGGGAAAAACTGTTTTTT CASSFSRERREKLFF
TRBJ2-5 TRBV18 NA NA TGTGCCAGCTCACCTGGTCGGGCGAGGAGGGACCAAGAGACCCAGTACTTC CASSPGRARRDQETQYF
TRBJ2-1 TRBV4-1 NA NA TGCGCCAGCAGCCAAGATTCTAATGAGTTCTTC CASSQDSNEFF
TRBJ1-1 TRBV2 NA TRBD1 TGTGCCAGCAGTCTGGACAGGGAGGGCACTGAAGCTTTCTTT CASSLDREGTEAFF
TRBJ1-4 TRBV18 NA NA TGTGCCAGCTCACCCCCGGGACTGAGCAATGAAAAACTGTTTTTT CASSPPGLSNEKLFF
TRBJ2-1 TRBV7-6 NA TRBD2 TGTGCCAGCAGCTTAGCGTGGGGGGGAGTCTCCTACAATGAGCAGTTCTTC CASSLAWGGVSYNEQFF
TRBJ1-2 TRBV7-2 NA TRBD1 TGTGTGGAATATTATCCGATGACAGGGGGTTCATCGCAGGGCTACACCTTC CVEYYPMTGGSSQGYTF
TRBJ2-3 TRBV28 NA NA TGTGCCAGCAGTTACCTGACAGGAAGCACAGATACGCAGTATTTT CASSYLTGSTDTQYF
TRBJ1-1 TRBV18 NA NA TGTGCCAGCTCACCAGTAGGAGGGAACACTGAAGCTTTCTTT CASSPVGGNTEAFF
TRBJ2-3 TRBV5-1 NA NA TGCGCCAGCAGCCCGACGACCGCAGGGGACACAGATACGCAGTATTTT CASSPTTAGDTDTQYF
TRBJ2-6 TRBV11-2 NA TRBD1 TGTGCCAGCAGCTTGGACAGGGGAAACTCTGGGGCCAACGTCCTGACTTTC CASSLDRGNSGANVLTF
TRBJ1-1 TRBV27 NA NA TGTGCCAGTATGATATCACGCGGGGACACTGAAGCTTTCTTT CASMISRGDTEAFF
TRBJ2-3 TRBV24-1 NA TRBD2 TGTGCCACCAGTGACCCCTTCTCGGGACTAGCGGGAGTCACAGATACGCAGTATTTT CATSDPFSGLAGVTDTQYF
TRBJ2-3 TRBV24-1 NA TRBD2 TGTGCCACCAGTGAATCTACTAGCGGGGGGGCCGGAGATACGCAGTATTTT CATSESTSGGAGDTQYF
TRBJ1-1 TRBV19 NA TRBD1 TGTGCCAGTAGGCGGACAGGGGTAGACACTGAAGCTTTCTTT CASRRTGVDTEAFF
TRBJ1-2 TRBV29-1 few TRBD1 TGCAGCGTTGAAGAACCGGGACAGGTTCTTTGCTACACCTTC CSVEEPGQVLCYTF
TRBJ2-3 TRBV12-1 NA NA TGTGCCAGCAGCCTGGTGGAGGGGCTAGGTGCGGATACGCAGTATTTT CASSLVEGLGADTQYF
TRBJ1-1 TRBV28 once NA TGTGCCAGCAGGCCCGGACAGAACACTGAAGCTTTCTTT CASRPGQNTEAFF